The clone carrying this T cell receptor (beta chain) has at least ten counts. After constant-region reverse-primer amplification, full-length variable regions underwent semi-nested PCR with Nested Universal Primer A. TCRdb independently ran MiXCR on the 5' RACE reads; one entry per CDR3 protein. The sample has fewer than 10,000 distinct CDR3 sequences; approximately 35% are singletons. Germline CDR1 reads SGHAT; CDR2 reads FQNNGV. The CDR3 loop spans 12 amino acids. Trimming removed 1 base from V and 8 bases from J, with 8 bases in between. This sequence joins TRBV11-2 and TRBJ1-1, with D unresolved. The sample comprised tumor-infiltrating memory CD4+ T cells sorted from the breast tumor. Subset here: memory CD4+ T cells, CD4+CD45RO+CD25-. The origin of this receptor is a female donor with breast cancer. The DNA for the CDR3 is TGTGCCAGCAGCTTAGTGAGGTACGAAGCTTTCTTT. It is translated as CASSLVRYEAFF.